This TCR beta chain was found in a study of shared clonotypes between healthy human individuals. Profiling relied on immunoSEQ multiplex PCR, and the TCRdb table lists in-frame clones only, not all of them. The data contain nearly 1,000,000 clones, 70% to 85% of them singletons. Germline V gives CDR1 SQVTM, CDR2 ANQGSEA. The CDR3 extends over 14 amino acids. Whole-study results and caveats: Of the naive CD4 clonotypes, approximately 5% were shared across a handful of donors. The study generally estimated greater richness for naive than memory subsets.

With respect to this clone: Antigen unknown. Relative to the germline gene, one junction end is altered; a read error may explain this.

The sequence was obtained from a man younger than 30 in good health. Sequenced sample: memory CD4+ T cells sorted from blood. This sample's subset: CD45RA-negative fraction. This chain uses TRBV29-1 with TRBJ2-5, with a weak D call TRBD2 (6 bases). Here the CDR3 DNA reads TGCAGCGTCGAAGGGACTTCGAGGGGAGAGACCCAGTACTTC. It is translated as CSVEGTSRGETQYF.